Included here is one TCR beta chain sequence, with context. The antigen remains unidentified. CDR1 and CDR2 (germline): DFQATT, SNEGSKA (reference sequence). The CDR3 spans 12 residues. The data derive from a study of monozygotic twins with inflammatory bowel disease. TCRalpha and TCRbeta cDNA went through two nested PCRs of about 15 and 9 cycles. TCRdb reprocessed the 5' RACE reads and stores each CDR3 protein as one record, lacking DNA. This sample's table reports hundreds of thousands of distinct CDR3 sequences. General study points: IBD patients had lower TCRbeta diversity (inverse Simpson) than healthy co-twins.

The sequenced sample consisted of blood. The source is a human donor with ulcerative colitis or Crohn's disease, or a healthy co-twin of an affected twin (not recorded which). This chain joins TRBV20-1 and TRBJ2-3; the D call from TCRdb, TRBD2, cannot be confirmed without DNA. The CDR3 sequence is CSAGPNTDTQYF.